The 3 T cell receptor beta chains below come from one sample, sequenced in a study of beta chain features in type 1 diabetes. Findings of the study overall: A moderate, significant TCRB CDR3 shortening appeared in type 1 diabetes across four CD4+ subsets.

As every portion of the isolated RNA was reverse transcribed, the sequencing read expressed TCRB transcripts. TCRdb's table, derived via immunoSEQ multiplex PCR, lists solely in-frame clones and lacks some. In the table there are a few hundred thousand clones, 8% to 10% of which are singletons. Their cognate antigens are unknown. The sequenced sample was central memory CD4+ T cells from blood. These TCRs come from a man younger than 45 with type 1 diabetes.

This clone was picked up a small number of times. This chain links TRBV18 with TRBJ2-1; 10 nucleotides line up with TRBD2. This CDR3 contains 19 residues. Looked up from germline, CDR1 is KGHSH and CDR2 is LQKENI. V lost 5 bases and J lost 5; bases outside the gene matches: 18. The CDR3 bases are TGTGCCAGCTCATCAATGGCTCCCCTTCCGGGACTAGCGAACAATGAGCAGTTCTTC. The encoded protein is CASSSMAPLPGLANNEQFF.

The rearrangement uses TRBV7-9 and TRBJ2-1; D is uncertain. In germline, CDR1 is SEHNR, CDR2 FQNEAQ (reference sequence). The germline V and J ends were trimmed by 0 bases and 8 bases, with 8 bases remaining between them. The CDR3 length is 13 residues. The CDR3 region has the DNA TGTGCCAGCAGCTTAGCGGGATTCGATGAGCAGTTCTTC. Translated: CASSLAGFDEQFF.

This clone was found a few times. Its ends do not fully match the called genes, so a read error is possible. Additional DNA sequences in this sample encode the identical CDR3. The chain carries TRBV5-1 and TRBJ2-7; D remains unclear. Germline CDR1 reads SGHRS; CDR2 reads YFSETQ. The CDR3 runs 13 residues. In nucleotides, the CDR3 is TGTGCCAGCAGCTTGGGCTATACCTACGAGCAGTACTTC. Protein: CASSLGYTYEQYF.